The clone carrying this TCR beta chain was found many times. Its cognate antigen is unknown. Primers included in the PCR were 60 Vbeta and 13 Jbeta primers. TCRdb's copy holds only in-frame clones and misses some; the assay was immunoSEQ multiplex PCR. The profile shows about 140,000 clones, roughly 73% of them singletons. The data were taken from a study of cytomegalovirus exposure and HLA in healthy donors. The CDR3 covers 14 residues. Germline V gives CDR1 ENHRY, CDR2 SYGVKD. Losses at the gene ends were 10 bases for V and 4 bases for J; bases not matched to a gene: 10. Overall study findings and caveats: Later analysis identified a missense DCLRE1C variant that was linked to TCR beta V- and J-gene trimming. Accurate HLA-A and HLA-B prediction from TCR beta sequences was reported for most subjects.

The rearrangement links TRBV10-3 to TRBJ2-7; TRBD1 matches 10 bases. This clonotype originated in a man in his forties in good health and CMV-seronegative. The specimen was PBMCs. The CDR3 DNA is TGTGCCACCTCCGACCCGGGACAGGGGTACGAGCAGTACTTC. It codes for CATSDPGQGYEQYF.